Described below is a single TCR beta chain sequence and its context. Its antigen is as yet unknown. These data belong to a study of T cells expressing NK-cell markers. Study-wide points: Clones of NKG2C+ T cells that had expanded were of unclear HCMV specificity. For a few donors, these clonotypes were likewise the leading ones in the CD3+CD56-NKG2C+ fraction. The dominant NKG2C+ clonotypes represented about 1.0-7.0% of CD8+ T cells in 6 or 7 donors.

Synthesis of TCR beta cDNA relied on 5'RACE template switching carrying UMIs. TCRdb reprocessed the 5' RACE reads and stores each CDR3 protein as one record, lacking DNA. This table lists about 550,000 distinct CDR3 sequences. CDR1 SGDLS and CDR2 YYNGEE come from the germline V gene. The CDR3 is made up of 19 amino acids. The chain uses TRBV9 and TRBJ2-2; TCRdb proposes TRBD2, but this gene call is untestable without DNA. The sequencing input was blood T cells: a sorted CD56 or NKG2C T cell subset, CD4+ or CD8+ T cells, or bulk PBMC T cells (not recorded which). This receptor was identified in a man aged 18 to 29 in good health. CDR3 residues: CASSVKGVPLAGAPGELFF.